This T cell receptor (beta chain) was captured in a study of blood T cell repertoires in COVID-19. Clones were read by immunoSEQ multiplex PCR, and TCRdb kept only the in-frame ones, dropping some. Seen here are 380,000 or so clones, more than 75% observed once, and the top ten hold 1% to 1.5%. V dropped 3 bases and J dropped 0 bases, with 14 bases sitting between them. The germline CDR1 and CDR2 sequences are SGHDN and FVKESK. The CDR3 has 16 amino acids. Sequencing was done on a sample of PBMCs or T cells enriched from blood (not recorded which). This chain connects TRBV14 to TRBJ1-1, with unresolved D. This receptor was identified in a man aged 30 to 45 who had recovered from COVID-19. CDR3 residues: CASSQSLEGLNTEAFF. CDR3 DNA sequence: TGTGCCAGCAGCCAGTCTCTGGAGGGTCTGAACACTGAAGCTTTCTTT.